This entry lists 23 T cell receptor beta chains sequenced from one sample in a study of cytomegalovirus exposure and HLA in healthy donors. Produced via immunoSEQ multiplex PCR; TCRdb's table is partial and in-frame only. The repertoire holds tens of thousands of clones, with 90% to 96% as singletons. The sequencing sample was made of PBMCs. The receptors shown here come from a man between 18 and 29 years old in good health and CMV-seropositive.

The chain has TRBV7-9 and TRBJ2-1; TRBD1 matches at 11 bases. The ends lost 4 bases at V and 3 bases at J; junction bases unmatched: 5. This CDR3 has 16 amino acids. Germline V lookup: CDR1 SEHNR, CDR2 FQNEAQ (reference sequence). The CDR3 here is CASSSGQGASYNEQFF. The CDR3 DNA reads TGTGCCAGCAGCTCCGGACAGGGGGCAAGCTACAATGAGCAGTTCTTC.

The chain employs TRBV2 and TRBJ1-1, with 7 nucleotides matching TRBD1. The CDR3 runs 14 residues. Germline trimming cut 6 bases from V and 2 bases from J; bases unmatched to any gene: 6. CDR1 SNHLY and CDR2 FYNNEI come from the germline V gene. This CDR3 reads CASRLQGFNTEAFF. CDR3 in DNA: TGTGCCAGCAGGCTACAGGGGTTTAACACTGAAGCTTTCTTT. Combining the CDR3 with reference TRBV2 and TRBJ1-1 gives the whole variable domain EPEVTQTPSHQVTQMGQEVILRCVPISNHLYFYWYRQILGQKVEFLVSFYNNEISEKSEIFDDQFSVERPDGSNFTLKIRSTKLEDSAMYFCASRLQGFNTEAFFGQGTRLTVV.

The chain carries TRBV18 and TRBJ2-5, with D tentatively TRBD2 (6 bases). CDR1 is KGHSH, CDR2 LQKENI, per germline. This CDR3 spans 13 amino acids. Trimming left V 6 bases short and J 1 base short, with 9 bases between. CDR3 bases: TGTGCCAGCTCCCTGGGAGGCCAAGAGACCCAGTACTTC. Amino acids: CASSLGGQETQYF. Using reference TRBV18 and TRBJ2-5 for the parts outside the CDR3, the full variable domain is NAGVMQNPRHLVRRRGQEARLRCSPMKGHSHVYWYRQLPEEGLKFMVYLQKENIIDESGMPKERFSAEFPKEGPSILRIQQVVRGDSAAYFCASSLGGQETQYFGPGTRLLVL.

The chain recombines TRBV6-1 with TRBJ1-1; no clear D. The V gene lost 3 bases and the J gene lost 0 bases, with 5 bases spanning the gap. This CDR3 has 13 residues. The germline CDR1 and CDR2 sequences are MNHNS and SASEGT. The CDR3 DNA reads TGTGCCAGCAGTGACCAATTGAACACTGAAGCTTTCTTT. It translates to CASSDQLNTEAFF.

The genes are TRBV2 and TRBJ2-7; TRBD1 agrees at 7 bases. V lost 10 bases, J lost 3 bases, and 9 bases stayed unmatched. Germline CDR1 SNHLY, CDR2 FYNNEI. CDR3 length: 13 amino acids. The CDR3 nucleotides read TGTGCCATGCGACAGGGACGGGGCTACGAGCAGTACTTC. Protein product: CAMRQGRGYEQYF.

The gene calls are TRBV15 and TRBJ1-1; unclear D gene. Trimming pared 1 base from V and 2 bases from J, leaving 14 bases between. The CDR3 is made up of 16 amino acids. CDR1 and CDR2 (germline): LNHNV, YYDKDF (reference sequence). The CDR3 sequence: CATSRVGLRFNTEAFF. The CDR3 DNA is TGTGCCACCAGCAGAGTAGGACTCAGGTTCAACACTGAAGCTTTCTTT.

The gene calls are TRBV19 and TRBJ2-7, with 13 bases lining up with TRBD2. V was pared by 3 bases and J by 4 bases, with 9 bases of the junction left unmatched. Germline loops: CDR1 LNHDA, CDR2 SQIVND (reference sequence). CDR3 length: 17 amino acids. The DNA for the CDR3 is TGTGCCAGTAGTATTGGACGGACTAGCGGGAGTCCATACGAGCAGTACTTC. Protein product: CASSIGRTSGSPYEQYF.

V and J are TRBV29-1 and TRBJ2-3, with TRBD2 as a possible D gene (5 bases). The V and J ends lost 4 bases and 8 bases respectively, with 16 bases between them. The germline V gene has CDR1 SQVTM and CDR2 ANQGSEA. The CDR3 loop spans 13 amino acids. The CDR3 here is CSVADTQRGTQYF. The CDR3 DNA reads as TGCAGCGTTGCGGATACTCAACGGGGTACGCAGTATTTT.

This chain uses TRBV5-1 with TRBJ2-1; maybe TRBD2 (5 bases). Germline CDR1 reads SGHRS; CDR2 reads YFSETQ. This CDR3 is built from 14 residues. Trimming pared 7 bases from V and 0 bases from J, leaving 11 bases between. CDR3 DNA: TGCGCCAGCGCTAGCCGCAGCTCCTACAATGAGCAGTTCTTC. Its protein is CASASRSSYNEQFF.

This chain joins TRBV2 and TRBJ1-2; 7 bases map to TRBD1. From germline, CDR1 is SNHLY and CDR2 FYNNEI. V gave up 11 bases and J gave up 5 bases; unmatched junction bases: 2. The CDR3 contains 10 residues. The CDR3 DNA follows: TGTGCCGGACAGGAGTATGGCTACACCTTC. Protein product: CAGQEYGYTF.

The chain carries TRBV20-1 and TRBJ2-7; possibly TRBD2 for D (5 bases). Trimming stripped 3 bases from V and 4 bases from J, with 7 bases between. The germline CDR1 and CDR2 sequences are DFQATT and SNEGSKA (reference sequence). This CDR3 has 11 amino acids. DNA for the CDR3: TGCAGTGCTAGTCGCGGGTACGAGCAGTACTTC. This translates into CSASRGYEQYF.

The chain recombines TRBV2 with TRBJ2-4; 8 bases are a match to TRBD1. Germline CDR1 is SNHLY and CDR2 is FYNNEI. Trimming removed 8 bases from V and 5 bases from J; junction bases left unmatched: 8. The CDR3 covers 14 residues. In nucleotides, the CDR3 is TGTGCCAGCTCTCTTCAGGGGGCCGAAAACATTCAGTACTTC. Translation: CASSLQGAENIQYF.

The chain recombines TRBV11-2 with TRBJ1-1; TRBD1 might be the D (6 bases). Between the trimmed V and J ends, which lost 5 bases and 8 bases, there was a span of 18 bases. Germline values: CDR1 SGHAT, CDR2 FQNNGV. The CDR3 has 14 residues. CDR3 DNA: TGTGCCAGCAGCCGCCTCGGGGCCACAGGGGAAGCTTTCTTT. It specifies CASSRLGATGEAFF.

The CDR3 DNA reads TGTGCCAGCAGTGAACAGGGGGCCCATTATACCAACACTGAAGCTTTCTTT. Translated, it gives CASSEQGAHYTNTEAFF. The chain carries TRBV6-1 and TRBJ1-1; 8 bases fit TRBD1. The CDR3 extends over 17 amino acids. J was trimmed by 2 bases and V by 2 bases; bases with no gene match: 10. Germline CDR1 is MNHNS and CDR2 is SASEGT.

DNA of the CDR3: TGTGCCAGCAGCTTAAGGGGGCGAAGCGGGGAGCTGTTTTTT. Translating gives CASSLRGRSGELFF. The rearrangement links TRBV7-9 to TRBJ2-2; 7 nucleotides agree with TRBD1. Germline V gives CDR1 SEHNR, CDR2 FQNEAQ (reference sequence). The CDR3 has 14 residues. V was pared by 2 bases and J by 7 bases, with 4 bases of the junction left unmatched.

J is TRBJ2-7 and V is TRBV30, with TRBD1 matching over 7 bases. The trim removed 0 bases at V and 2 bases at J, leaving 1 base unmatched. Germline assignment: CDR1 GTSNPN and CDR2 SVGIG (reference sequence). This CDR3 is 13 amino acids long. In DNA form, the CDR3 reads TGTGCCTGGAGTGTCGGGACAGCCTACGAGCAGTACTTC. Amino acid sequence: CAWSVGTAYEQYF. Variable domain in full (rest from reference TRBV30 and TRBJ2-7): SQTIHQWPATLVQPVGSPLSLECTVEGTSNPNLYWYRQAAGRGLQLLFYSVGIGQISSEVPQNLSASRPQDRQFILSSKKLLLSDSGFYLCAWSVGTAYEQYFGPGTRLTVT.

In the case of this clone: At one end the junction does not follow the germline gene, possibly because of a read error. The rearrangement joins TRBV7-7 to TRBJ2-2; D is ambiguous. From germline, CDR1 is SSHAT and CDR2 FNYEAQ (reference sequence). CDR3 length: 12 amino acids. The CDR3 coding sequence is TGTGCTAGCAGCTTCCCCCTAGGGGAGCTGTTTTTT. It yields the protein CASSFPLGELFF. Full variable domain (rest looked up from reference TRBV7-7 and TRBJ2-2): GAGVSQSPRYKVTKRGQDVTLRCDPISSHATLYWYQQALGQGPEFLTYFNYEAQPDKSGLPSDRFSAERPEGSISTLTIQRTEQRDSAMYRCASSFPLGELFFGEGSRLTVL.

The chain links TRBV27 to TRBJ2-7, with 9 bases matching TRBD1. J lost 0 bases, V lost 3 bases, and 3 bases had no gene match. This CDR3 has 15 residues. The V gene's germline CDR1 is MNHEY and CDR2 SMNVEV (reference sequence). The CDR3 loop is CASSLAGQGSYEQYF. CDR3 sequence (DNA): TGTGCCAGCAGTTTGGCGGGACAGGGCTCCTACGAGCAGTACTTC.

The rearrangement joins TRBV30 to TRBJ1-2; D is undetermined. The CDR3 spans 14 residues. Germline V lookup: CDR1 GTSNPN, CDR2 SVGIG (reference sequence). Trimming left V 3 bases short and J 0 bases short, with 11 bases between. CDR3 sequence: CAWSVQFTNYGYTF. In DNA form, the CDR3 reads TGTGCCTGGAGCGTACAGTTTACTAACTATGGCTACACCTTC.

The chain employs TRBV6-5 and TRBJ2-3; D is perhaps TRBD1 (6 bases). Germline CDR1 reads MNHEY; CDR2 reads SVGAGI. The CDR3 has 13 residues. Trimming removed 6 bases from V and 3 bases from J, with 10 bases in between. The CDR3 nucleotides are TGTGCCAGCAGCCGCGGACAGACAGATACGCAGTATTTT. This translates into CASSRGQTDTQYF.

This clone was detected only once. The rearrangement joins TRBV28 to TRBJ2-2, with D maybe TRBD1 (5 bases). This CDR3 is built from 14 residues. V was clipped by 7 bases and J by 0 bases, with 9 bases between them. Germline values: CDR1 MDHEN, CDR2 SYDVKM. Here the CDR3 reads CASKPTANTGELFF. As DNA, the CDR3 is TGTGCCAGCAAACCGACAGCGAACACCGGGGAGCTGTTTTTT. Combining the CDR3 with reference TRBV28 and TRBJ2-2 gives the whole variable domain DVKVTQSSRYLVKRTGEKVFLECVQDMDHENMFWYRQDPGLGLRLIYFSYDVKMKEKGDIPEGYSVSREKKERFSLILESASTNQTSMYLCASKPTANTGELFFGEGSRLTVL.

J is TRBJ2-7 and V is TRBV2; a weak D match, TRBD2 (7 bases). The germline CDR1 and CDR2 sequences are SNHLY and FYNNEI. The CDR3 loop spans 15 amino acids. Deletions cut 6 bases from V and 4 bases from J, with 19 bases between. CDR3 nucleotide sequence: TGTGCCAGCAGGAGGGGGGGCACAGTACCATACGAGCAGTACTTC. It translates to CASRRGGTVPYEQYF.

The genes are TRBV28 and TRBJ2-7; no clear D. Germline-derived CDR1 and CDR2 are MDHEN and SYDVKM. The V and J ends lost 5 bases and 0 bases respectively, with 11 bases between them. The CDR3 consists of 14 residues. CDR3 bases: TGTGCCAGCAGTCCGAGTTTGGTCTCCTACGAGCAGTACTTC. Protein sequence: CASSPSLVSYEQYF.